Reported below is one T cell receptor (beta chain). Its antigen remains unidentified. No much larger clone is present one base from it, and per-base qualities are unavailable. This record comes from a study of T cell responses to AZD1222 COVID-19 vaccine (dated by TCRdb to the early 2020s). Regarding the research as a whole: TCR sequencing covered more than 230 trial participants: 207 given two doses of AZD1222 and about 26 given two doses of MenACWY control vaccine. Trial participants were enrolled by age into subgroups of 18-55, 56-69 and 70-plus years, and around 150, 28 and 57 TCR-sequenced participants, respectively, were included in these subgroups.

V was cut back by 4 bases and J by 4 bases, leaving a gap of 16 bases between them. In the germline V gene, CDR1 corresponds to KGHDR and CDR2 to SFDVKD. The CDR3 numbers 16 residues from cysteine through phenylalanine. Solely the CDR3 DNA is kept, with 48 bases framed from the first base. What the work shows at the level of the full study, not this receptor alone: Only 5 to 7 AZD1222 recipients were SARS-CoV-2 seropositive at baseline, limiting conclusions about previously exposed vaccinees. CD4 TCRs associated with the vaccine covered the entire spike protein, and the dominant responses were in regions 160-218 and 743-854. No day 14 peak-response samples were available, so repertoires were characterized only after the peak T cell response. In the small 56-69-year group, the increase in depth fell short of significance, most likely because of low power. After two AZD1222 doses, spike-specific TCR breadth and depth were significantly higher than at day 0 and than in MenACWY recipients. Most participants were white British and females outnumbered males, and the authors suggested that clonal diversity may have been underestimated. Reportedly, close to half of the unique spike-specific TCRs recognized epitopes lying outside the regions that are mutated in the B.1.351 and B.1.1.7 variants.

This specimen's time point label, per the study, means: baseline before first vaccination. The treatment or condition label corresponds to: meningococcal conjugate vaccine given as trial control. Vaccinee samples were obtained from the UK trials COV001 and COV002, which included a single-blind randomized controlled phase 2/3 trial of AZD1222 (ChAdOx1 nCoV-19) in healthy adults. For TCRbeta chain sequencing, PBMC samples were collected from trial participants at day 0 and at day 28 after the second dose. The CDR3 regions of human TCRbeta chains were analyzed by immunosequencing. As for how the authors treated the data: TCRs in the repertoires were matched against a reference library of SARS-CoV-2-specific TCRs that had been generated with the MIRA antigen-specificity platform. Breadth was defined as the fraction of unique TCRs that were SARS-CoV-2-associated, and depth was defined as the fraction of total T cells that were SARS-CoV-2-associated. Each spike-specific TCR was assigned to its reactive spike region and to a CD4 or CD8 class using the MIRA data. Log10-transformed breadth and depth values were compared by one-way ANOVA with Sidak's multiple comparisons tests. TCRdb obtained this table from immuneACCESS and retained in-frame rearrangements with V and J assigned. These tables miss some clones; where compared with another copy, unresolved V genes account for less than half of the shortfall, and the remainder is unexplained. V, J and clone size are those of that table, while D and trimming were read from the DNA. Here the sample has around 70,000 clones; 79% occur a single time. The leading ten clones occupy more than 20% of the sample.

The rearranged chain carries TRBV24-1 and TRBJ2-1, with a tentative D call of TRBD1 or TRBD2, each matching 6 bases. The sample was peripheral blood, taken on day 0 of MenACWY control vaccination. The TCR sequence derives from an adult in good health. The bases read TGTGCCACCAGTGAAAATAGGGGGGCAGGTTACAATGAGCAGTTCTTC. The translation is CATSENRGAGYNEQFF.